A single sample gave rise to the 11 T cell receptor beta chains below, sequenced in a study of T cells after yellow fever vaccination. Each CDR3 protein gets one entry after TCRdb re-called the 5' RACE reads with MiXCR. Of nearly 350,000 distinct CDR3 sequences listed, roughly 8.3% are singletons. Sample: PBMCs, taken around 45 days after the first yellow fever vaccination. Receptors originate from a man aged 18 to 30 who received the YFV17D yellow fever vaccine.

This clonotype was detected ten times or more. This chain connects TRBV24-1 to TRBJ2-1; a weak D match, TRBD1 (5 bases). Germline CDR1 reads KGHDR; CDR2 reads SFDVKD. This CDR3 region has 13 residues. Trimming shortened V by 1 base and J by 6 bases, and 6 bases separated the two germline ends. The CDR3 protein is CATSDFQGNEQFF. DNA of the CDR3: TGTGCCACCAGTGATTTCCAGGGCAATGAGCAGTTCTTC.

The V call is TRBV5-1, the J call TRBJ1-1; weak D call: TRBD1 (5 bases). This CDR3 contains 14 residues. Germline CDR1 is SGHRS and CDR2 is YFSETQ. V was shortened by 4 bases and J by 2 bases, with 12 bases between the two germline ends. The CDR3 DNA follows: TGCGCCAGCAGCGATCCAGGGAGTAACACTGAAGCTTTCTTT. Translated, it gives CASSDPGSNTEAFF.

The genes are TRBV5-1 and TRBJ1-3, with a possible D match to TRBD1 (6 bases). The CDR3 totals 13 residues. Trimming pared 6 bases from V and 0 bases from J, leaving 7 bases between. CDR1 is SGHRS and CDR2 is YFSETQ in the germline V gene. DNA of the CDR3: TGCGCCAGCACAGGGGACTCTGGAAACACCATATATTTT. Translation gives CASTGDSGNTIYF.

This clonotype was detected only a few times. The CDR3 reads CASSSPVRNTEAFF. CDR3 DNA: TGTGCCAGCAGTTCCCCGGTAAGGAACACTGAAGCTTTCTTT. The rearrangement joins TRBV27 to TRBJ1-1; D gene ambiguous. CDR1 and CDR2 (germline): MNHEY, SMNVEV (reference sequence). The CDR3 consists of 14 residues. V shed 4 bases and J shed 1 base, with 10 bases lying between them.

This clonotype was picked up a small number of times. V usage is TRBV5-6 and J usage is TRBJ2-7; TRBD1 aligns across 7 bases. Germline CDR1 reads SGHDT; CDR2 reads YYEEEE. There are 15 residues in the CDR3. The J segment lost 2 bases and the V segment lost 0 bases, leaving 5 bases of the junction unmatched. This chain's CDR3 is CASSLAGQGAYEQYF. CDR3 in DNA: TGTGCCAGCAGCTTGGCGGGTCAGGGGGCCTACGAGCAGTACTTC. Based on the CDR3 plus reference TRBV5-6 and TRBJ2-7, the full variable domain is DAGVTQSPTHLIKTRGQQVTLRCSPKSGHDTVSWYQQALGQGPQFIFQYYEEEERQRGNFPDRFSGHQFPNYSSELNVNALLLGDSALYLCASSLAGQGAYEQYFGPGTRLTVT.

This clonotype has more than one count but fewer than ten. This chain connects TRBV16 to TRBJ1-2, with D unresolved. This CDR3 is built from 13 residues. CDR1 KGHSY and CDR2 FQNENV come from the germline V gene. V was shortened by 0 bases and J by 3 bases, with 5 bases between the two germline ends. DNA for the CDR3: TGTGCCAGCAGCCAATCGGGAGACTATGGCTACACCTTC. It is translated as CASSQSGDYGYTF.

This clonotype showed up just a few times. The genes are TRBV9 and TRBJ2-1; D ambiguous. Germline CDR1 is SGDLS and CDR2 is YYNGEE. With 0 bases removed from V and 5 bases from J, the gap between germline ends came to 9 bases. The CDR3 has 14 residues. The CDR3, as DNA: TGTGCCAGCAGCGTAGTGGCGGAACACAATGAGCAGTTCTTC. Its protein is CASSVVAEHNEQFF.

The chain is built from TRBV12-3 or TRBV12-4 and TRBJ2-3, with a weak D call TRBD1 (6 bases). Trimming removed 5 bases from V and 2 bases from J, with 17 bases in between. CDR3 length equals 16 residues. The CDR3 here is CASSRPPGTLTDTQYF. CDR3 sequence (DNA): TGTGCCAGCAGTCGTCCCCCCGGGACACTCACAGATACGCAGTATTTT.

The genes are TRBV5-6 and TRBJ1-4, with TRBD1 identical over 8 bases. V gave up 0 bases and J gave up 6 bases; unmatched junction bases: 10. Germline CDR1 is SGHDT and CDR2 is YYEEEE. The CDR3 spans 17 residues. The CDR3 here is CASSLEGVGTGDEKLFF. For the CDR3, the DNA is TGTGCCAGCAGCTTGGAAGGGGTCGGGACAGGTGATGAAAAACTGTTTTTT.

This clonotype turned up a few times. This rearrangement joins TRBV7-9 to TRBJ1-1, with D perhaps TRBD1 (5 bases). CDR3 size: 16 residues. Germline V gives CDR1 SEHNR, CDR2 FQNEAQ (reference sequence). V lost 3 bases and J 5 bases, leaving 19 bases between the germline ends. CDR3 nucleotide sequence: TGTGCCAGCAGCTTGATCGGAGGGGTCCTGGGGACTGAAGCTTTCTTT. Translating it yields CASSLIGGVLGTEAFF.

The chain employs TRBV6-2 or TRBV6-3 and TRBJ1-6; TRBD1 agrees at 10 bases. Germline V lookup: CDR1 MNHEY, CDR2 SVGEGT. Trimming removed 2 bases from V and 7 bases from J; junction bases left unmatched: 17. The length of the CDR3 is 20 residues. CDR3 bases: TGTGCCAGCAGTTACCACCGATCCTGGGACAGGGGTTCCCTAAATTCACCCCTCCACTTT. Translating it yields CASSYHRSWDRGSLNSPLHF.